This entry concerns a single T cell receptor beta chain. No antigen is known for it. Within one base of it there is no much larger clone, and no base qualities were kept. These data originate in a study of blood T cell repertoires in COVID-19 (dated by TCRdb to 2018 to 2021). About the full investigation: Samples from collaborators originated in the United States, Italy and Spain and spanned both the acute and convalescent phases of COVID-19. The repertoires were made available in a free public database intended to serve as a resource for research on the immune response to SARS-CoV-2. The dataset comprised deeply sampled blood TCRbeta repertoires from subjects exposed to, actively infected with, or recovered from COVID-19. The prospective study material was composed of cDNA or gDNA derived from T cells, B-cell-depleted T cells, or PBMCs. Samples came from the ongoing ImmuneRACE study (first 160 participants) plus 1,254 subjects from 6 global collaborators. HLA class I and class II types, where available, came from metadata supplied by the sample provider rather than from assay-based typing. A de-identified subject ID, COVID-19 status, age in years and sex were almost always included in the sample metadata. The full study reports these points: The quantity of clinical and demographic metadata differed by source and by participant and was supplied without curation.

TCRbeta CDR3 regions were amplified from genomic DNA using the immunoSEQ Assay, a bias-controlled multiplex PCR. As for the original processing: The number of nucleated cells in each sample was estimated by amplification of reference gene primers within the assay. To quantify the absolute abundance of each unique TCRbeta CDR3 rearrangement, sequence reads were collapsed and filtered. For each sample, productive Simpson clonality was calculated as the square root of Simpson's diversity index across productive rearrangements. This is the immuneACCESS table as TCRdb keeps it, with only in-frame sequences that have V and J called. A part of the clones is gone; compared with another copy, unresolved V genes explain less than half, and the rest is unexplained. Clone size and V and J calls were adopted from that table, with D and trimming inferred from the DNA. Here the sample has more than 90,000 clones; about 84% occur a single time. Jointly, the top ten make up roughly 24% of the sample.

The collaborating institutions used their own protocols to collect whole blood in K2EDTA tubes. For TCRbeta analysis, collaborator samples were shipped as frozen whole blood, as isolated PBMCs, or as DNA extracted from either sample type. V loses 0 bases of germline sequence and J loses 3 bases, and the interval between the two ends is 12 bases. The CDR3 runs 16 amino acids, cysteine and phenylalanine included. Solely the CDR3 DNA is kept, with 48 bases framed from the first base. Via the germline V gene, CDR1 is LGHNA and CDR2 YSLEER. Material: peripheral blood. The TCR sequence derives from a human donor in a cohort sampled during active COVID-19. This receptor chain uses TRBV4-3 and TRBJ1-5; a tentative D match to TRBD1 spans 5 bases. The base sequence is TGCGCCAGCAGCCAAGAATGGGGGGTTTACAATCAGCCCCAGCATTTT. Its coded protein is CASSQEWGVYNQPQHF.